One sample yielded the 18 T cell receptor beta chains listed below, sequenced in a study of CD8 T cells in ankylosing spondylitis. MiXCR, applied by TCRdb to the 5' RACE reads, yields one record per CDR3 protein. The table includes 35,000 to 50,000 distinct CDR3 sequences, approximately 10% detected once. Material for sequencing was blood, either unsorted or a sorted T cell fraction (not recorded which). The receptors shown here come from a male donor with ankylosing spondylitis or in good health (not recorded which).

The rearrangement joins TRBV18 to TRBJ1-3, with D possibly matching TRBD1 (5 bases). CDR1 and CDR2 from the germline V gene are KGHSH and LQKENI. CDR3 size: 16 residues. V lost 3 bases and J lost 3, with 15 bases in between. The CDR3 here is CASSPEGWTYGNTIYF. CDR3 nucleotide sequence: TGTGCCAGCTCACCGGAGGGGTGGACGTATGGAAACACCATATATTTT.

The chain joins TRBV29-1 to TRBJ1-1; D call uncertain. V was clipped by 4 bases and J by 3 bases, with 12 bases between them. CDR3 length: 13 amino acids. Germline assignment: CDR1 SQVTM and CDR2 ANQGSEA. CDR3: CSVGGFGDTEAFF. The CDR3, as DNA: TGCAGCGTTGGGGGATTCGGGGACACTGAAGCTTTCTTT.

Details on this clonotype: A much larger clonotype is one base distant, so this may be a read error. The J gene is TRBJ2-3, the V gene TRBV12-3 or TRBV12-4; D call uncertain. There are 15 residues in the CDR3. Trimming shortened V by 7 bases and J by 2 bases, and 16 bases separated the two germline ends. For the CDR3, the DNA is TGTGCCAGCATCTTTGACGGTCCCCCCACAGATACGCAGTATTTT. It codes for CASIFDGPPTDTQYF.

This clonotype was seen ten or more times. This chain uses TRBV5-5 with TRBJ2-2, with 7 bases lining up with TRBD1. CDR3 length: 14 amino acids. With V trimmed by 4 bases and J by 6 bases, 6 bases remained unmatched. Germline V lookup: CDR1 SGHKS, CDR2 YYEKEE (reference sequence). CDR3 in DNA: TGTGCCAGCAGCGATTCACAGGGGTCCGGGGAGCTGTTTTTT. Its translation: CASSDSQGSGELFF. Combining the CDR3 with reference TRBV5-5 and TRBJ2-2 gives the whole variable domain DAGVTQSPTHLIKTRGQQVTLRCSPISGHKSVSWYQQVLGQGPQFIFQYYEKEERGRGNFPDRFSARQFPNYSSELNVNALLLGDSALYLCASSDSQGSGELFFGEGSRLTVL.

This clonotype was seen ten or more times. The chain carries TRBV6-1 and TRBJ1-6; D might be TRBD1 (5 bases). Per the germline V gene, CDR1 is MNHNS and CDR2 is SASEGT. V lost 6 bases and J lost 0, with 21 bases in between. CDR3 length: 19 residues. This CDR3 is CASRSQILWGSSYNSPLHF. CDR3 in DNA: TGTGCCAGCAGATCCCAGATTCTATGGGGGAGCTCCTATAATTCACCCCTCCACTTT.

This clonotype was recorded at least ten times. This chain uses TRBV16 with TRBJ2-7; D remains unclear. Trimming left V 1 base short and J 7 bases short, with 8 bases between. The germline gives CDR1 KGHSY, CDR2 FQNENV. This CDR3 contains 12 residues. Here the CDR3 reads CASSQYLWEQYF. CDR3 in DNA: TGTGCCAGCAGCCAATACCTGTGGGAGCAGTACTTC.

On this clonotype itself: A much more abundant neighbour one base away suggests this may be a read error. The chain carries TRBV18 and TRBJ2-1; TRBD1 agrees at 9 bases. CDR1 KGHSH and CDR2 LQKENI come from the germline V gene. This CDR3 comprises 17 residues. Unmatched junction bases numbered 7, after V lost 3 bases and J lost 1 base. The CDR3 nucleotides read TGTGCCAGCTCACCCCTTCCCGGGACAGGGTCCTACAATGAGCAGTTCTTC. Its translation: CASSPLPGTGSYNEQFF.

This clonotype appeared many times. The rearrangement joins TRBV2 to TRBJ2-3, with 8 bases lining up with TRBD1. CDR1 is SNHLY and CDR2 is FYNNEI in the germline V gene. The CDR3 is 15 residues long. The junction had 10 bases not matched to a gene; V was cut back by 6 bases and J by 5 bases. The CDR3 loop is CASRLGTGVVDTQYF. The CDR3 nucleotides are TGTGCCAGCAGATTAGGGACAGGAGTGGTAGATACGCAGTATTTT.

The chain has TRBV11-2 and TRBJ1-4; D not resolved. The CDR3 runs 15 residues. The V end was cut by 5 bases, the J end by 3 bases, with 13 bases between. Germline loops: CDR1 SGHAT, CDR2 FQNNGV. CDR3 residues: CASSIQRLANEKLFF. The CDR3 DNA is TGTGCCAGCAGCATACAGAGGCTAGCTAATGAAAAACTGTTTTTT.

This clonotype was counted many times. J is TRBJ1-4 and V is TRBV12-3 or TRBV12-4; D unclear. CDR3 size: 20 residues. Trimming stripped 6 bases from V and 0 bases from J, with 26 bases between. CDR3 in amino acids: CASSKTWSTSPVATNEKLFF. For the CDR3, the DNA is TGTGCCAGCAGCAAAACCTGGAGCACCTCACCAGTTGCAACTAATGAAAAACTGTTTTTT.

The CDR3 protein is CASSPLGGPGGITGELFF. The CDR3 DNA follows: TGCGCCAGCAGCCCCCTTGGGGGTCCAGGGGGCATTACCGGGGAGCTGTTTTTT. This chain uses TRBV5-1 with TRBJ2-2; 8 nucleotides match TRBD1. Germline V CDR1 and CDR2: SGHRS, YFSETQ. The CDR3 contains 18 residues. Losses at the gene ends were 4 bases for V and 5 bases for J; bases not matched to a gene: 16.

The rearrangement links TRBV28 to TRBJ1-2; D unclear. The CDR3 is 14 amino acids. Germline lookup yields CDR1 MDHEN and CDR2 SYDVKM. V was trimmed by 2 bases and J by 7 bases, leaving 14 bases between them. In nucleotides, the CDR3 is TGTGCCAGCAGTTTAAAGATAATCTGGGGTGGCTACACCTTC. It translates to CASSLKIIWGGYTF.

This clonotype was detected many times. This sequence joins TRBV12-3 or TRBV12-4 and TRBJ1-2; 9 bases are shared with TRBD1. J lost 7 bases, V lost 3 bases, and 6 bases had no gene match. CDR3 length equals 14 residues. Written as DNA, the CDR3 is TGTGCCAGCAGTTTTGGACAGGGGATCGGTGGCTACACCTTC. Its protein is CASSFGQGIGGYTF.

There are many counts of this clonotype. CDR3 sequence (DNA): TGCAGTGCTTCTAGCGGGGGGGCCTCTGGGGCCAACGTCCTGACTTTC. Its protein is CSASSGGASGANVLTF. The chain employs TRBV20-1 and TRBJ2-6; 12 bases match TRBD2. The CDR3 is made up of 16 amino acids. Germline CDR1 DFQATT, CDR2 SNEGSKA (reference sequence). V shed 5 bases and J 0 bases; nucleotides not matched to a gene: 2.

This clonotype was observed a handful of times. The chain's CDR3 is CASSVSGGLGDTQYF. The CDR3 region has the DNA TGTGCCAGCAGCGTCAGCGGGGGGTTAGGAGATACGCAGTATTTT. The chain couples TRBV7-8 to TRBJ2-3, with 9 nucleotides matching TRBD2. In germline, CDR1 is SGHVS, CDR2 FQNEAQ. With V trimmed by 5 bases and J by 5 bases, 8 bases remained unmatched. This CDR3 is built from 15 residues.

This clonotype occurred many times. The chain carries TRBV5-1 and TRBJ2-1; D is ambiguous. V lost 0 bases, J lost 10 bases, and 11 bases lay in between. The germline V gene has CDR1 SGHRS and CDR2 YFSETQ. CDR3 length: 13 amino acids. CDR3 sequence reads: CASSLGAGLEQFF. Here the CDR3 DNA reads TGCGCCAGCAGCTTGGGAGCAGGTTTAGAGCAGTTCTTC.

This clonotype appeared many times. This chain connects TRBV5-1 to TRBJ2-1; D gene ambiguous. Between the trimmed V and J ends, which lost 0 bases and 4 bases, there was a span of 11 bases. This CDR3 region has 15 residues. The V gene's germline CDR1 is SGHRS and CDR2 YFSETQ. The CDR3 bases are TGCGCCAGCAGCTTGGCCCAGTATAGTTACAATGAGCAGTTCTTC. This gives the protein CASSLAQYSYNEQFF.

This clonotype was seen ten or more times. The gene calls are TRBV29-1 and TRBJ1-1, with 9 positions matching TRBD1. After removal of 6 bases from V and 1 base from J, the junction contained 3 bases not matched to a gene. Germline-derived CDR1 and CDR2 are SQVTM and ANQGSEA. The CDR3 loop spans 13 amino acids. The CDR3 nucleotides read TGCAGCGTAAAGACAGGGGGGAACACTGAAGCTTTCTTT. This translates into CSVKTGGNTEAFF.